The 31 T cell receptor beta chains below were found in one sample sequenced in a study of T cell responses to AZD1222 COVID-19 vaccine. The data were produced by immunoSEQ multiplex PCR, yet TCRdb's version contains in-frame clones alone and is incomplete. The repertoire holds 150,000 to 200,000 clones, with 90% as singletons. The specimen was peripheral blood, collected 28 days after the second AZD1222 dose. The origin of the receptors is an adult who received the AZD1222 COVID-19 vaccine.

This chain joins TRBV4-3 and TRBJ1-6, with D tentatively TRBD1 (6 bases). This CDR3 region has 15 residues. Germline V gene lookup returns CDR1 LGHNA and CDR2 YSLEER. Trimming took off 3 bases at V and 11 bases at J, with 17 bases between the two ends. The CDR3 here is CASSQRQASGAPLHF. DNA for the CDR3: TGCGCCAGCAGCCAGCGACAGGCCAGTGGGGCACCCCTCCACTTT.

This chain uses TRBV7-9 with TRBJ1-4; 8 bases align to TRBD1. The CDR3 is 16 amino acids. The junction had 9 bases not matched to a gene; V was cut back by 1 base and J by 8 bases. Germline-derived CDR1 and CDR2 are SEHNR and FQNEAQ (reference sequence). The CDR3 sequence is CASSLDPRGRREKLFF. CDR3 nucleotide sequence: TGTGCCAGCAGCTTAGACCCCAGGGGGCGCCGGGAAAAACTGTTTTTT.

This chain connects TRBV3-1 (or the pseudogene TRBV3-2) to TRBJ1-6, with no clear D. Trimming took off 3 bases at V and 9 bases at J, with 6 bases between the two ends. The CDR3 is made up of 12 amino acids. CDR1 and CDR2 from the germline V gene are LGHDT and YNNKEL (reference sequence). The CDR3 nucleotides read TGTGCCAGCAGCCAGCCGGGTTCACCCCTCCACTTT. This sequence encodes CASSQPGSPLHF.

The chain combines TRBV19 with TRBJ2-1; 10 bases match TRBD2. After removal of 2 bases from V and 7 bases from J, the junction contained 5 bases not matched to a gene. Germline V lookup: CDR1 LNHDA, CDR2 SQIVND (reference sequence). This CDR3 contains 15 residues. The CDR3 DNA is TGTGCCAGTAGTATAAGAGCGGGAGGGCCTAATGAGCAGTTCTTC. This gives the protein CASSIRAGGPNEQFF.

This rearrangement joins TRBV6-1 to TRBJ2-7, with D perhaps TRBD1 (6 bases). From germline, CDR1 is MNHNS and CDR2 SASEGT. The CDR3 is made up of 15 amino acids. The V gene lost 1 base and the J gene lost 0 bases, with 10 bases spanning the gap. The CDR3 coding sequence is TGTGCCAGCAGTGAAGTACGGGACAACTCCTACGAGCAGTACTTC. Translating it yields CASSEVRDNSYEQYF.

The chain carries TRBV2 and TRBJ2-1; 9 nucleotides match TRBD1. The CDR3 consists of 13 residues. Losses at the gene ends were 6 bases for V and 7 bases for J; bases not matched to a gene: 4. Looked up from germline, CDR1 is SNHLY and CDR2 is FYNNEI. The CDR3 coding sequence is TGTGCCAGCAGGGGGACAGGGACGAATGAGCAGTTCTTC. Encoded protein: CASRGTGTNEQFF.

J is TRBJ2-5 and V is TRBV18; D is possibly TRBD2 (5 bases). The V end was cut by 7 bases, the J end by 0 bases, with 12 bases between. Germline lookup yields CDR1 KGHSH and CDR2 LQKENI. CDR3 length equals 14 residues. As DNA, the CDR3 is TGTGCCAGCTGCAACCCGACTAACCAAGAGACCCAGTACTTC. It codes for CASCNPTNQETQYF.

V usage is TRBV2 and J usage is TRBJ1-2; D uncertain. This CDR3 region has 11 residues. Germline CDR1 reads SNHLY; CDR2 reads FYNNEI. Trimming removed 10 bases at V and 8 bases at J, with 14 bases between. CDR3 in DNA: TGTGCCACGAGGGAGGTATTCGGCTACACCTTC. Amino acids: CATREVFGYTF.

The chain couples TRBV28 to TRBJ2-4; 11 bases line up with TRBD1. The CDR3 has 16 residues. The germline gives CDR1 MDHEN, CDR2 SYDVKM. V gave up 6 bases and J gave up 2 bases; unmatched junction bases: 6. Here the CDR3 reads CASSLGTGGPKNIQYF. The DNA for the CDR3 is TGTGCCAGCAGCTTAGGGACAGGGGGACCCAAAAACATTCAGTACTTC. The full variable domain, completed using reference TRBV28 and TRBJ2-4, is DVKVTQSSRYLVKRTGEKVFLECVQDMDHENMFWYRQDPGLGLRLIYFSYDVKMKEKGDIPEGYSVSREKKERFSLILESASTNQTSMYLCASSLGTGGPKNIQYFGAGTRLSVL.

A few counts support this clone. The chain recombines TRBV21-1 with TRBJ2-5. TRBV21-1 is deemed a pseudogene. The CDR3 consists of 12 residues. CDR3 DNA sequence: TGTGCCAGCAAGTGGGGGCAAGAGACCCAGTACTTC. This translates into CASKWGQETQYF.

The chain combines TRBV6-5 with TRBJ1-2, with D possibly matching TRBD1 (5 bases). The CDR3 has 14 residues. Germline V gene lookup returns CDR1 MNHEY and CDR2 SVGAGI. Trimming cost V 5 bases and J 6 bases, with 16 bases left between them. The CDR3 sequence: CASSLVRADDGYTF. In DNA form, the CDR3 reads TGTGCCAGCAGTCTGGTCAGGGCGGATGATGGCTACACCTTC.

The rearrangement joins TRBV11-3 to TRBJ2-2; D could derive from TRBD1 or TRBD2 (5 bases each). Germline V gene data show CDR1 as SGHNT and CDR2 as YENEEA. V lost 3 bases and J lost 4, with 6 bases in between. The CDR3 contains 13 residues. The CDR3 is CASSFGATGELFF. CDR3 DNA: TGTGCCAGCAGCTTCGGGGCCACCGGGGAGCTGTTTTTT.

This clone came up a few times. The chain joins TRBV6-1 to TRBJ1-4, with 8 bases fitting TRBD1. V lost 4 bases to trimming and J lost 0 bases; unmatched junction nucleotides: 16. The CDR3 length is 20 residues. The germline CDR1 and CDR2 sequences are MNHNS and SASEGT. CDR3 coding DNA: TGTGCCAGCAGTGCGGACAGGGAGTATACTTCTGGGGCAACTAATGAAAAACTGTTTTTT. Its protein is CASSADREYTSGATNEKLFF.

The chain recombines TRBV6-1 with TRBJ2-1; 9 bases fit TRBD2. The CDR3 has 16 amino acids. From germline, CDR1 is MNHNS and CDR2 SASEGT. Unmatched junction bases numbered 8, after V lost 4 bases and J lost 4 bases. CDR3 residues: CASSGVAGGPYNEQFF. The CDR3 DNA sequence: TGTGCCAGCAGTGGGGTGGCGGGGGGGCCATACAATGAGCAGTTCTTC.

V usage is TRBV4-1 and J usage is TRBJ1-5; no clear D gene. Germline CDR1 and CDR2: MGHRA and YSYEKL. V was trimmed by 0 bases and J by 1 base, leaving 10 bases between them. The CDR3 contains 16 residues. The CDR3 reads CASSQDEDMSNQPQHF. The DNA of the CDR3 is TGCGCCAGCAGCCAAGACGAGGATATGAGCAATCAGCCCCAGCATTTT.

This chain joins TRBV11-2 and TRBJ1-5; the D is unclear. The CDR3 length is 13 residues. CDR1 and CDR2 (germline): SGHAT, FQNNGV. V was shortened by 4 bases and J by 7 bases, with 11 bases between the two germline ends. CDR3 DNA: TGTGCCAGCAGCTCAGCCCCCGGGCAGCCCCAGCATTTT. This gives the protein CASSSAPGQPQHF. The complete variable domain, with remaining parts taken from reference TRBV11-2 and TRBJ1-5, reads EAGVAQSPRYKIIEKRQSVAFWCNPISGHATLYWYQQILGQGPKLLIQFQNNGVVDDSQLPKDRFSAERLKGVDSTLKIQPAKLEDSAVYLCASSSAPGQPQHFGDGTRLSIL.

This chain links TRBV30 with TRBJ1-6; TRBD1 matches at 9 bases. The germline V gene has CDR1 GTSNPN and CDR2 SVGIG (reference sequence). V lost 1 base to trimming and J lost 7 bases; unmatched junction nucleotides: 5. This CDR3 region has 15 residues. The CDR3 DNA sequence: TGTGCCTGGAGTGGAGGGACAGGGCGGAATTCACCCCTCCACTTT. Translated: CAWSGGTGRNSPLHF.

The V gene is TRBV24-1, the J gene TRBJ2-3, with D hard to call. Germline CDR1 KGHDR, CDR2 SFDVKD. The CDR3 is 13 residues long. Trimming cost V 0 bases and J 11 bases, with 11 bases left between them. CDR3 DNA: TGTGCCACCAGTGATTTGTTAGCATTAGGGCAGTATTTT. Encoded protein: CATSDLLALGQYF.

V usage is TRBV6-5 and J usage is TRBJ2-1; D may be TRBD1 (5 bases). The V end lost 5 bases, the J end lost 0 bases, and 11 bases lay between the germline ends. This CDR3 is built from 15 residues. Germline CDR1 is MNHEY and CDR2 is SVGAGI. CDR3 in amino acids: CASSNGAASYNEQFF. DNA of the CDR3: TGTGCCAGCAGTAATGGGGCGGCCTCCTACAATGAGCAGTTCTTC.

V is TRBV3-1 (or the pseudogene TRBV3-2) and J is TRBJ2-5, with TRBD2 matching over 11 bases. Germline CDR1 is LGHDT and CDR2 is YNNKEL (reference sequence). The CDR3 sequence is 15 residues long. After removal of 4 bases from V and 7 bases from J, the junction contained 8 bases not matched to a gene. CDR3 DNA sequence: TGTGCCAGCAGCCCTATAGCGGGGGGGCAGGGGACCCAGTACTTC. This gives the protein CASSPIAGGQGTQYF.

The CDR3 reads CASSLVEQTYQETQYF. DNA of the CDR3: TGTGCCAGCAGCTTAGTCGAACAGACTTACCAAGAGACCCAGTACTTC. The V gene is TRBV11-1, the J gene TRBJ2-5, with unresolved D. The V end was cut by 1 base, the J end by 0 bases, with 12 bases between. Germline V gene lookup returns CDR1 SGHAT and CDR2 FQDESV (reference sequence). This CDR3 comprises 16 residues.

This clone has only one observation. Here the CDR3 DNA reads TGTGCCAGCAGATTACGGACAGGCACTGATGGCTACACCTTC. Encoded protein: CASRLRTGTDGYTF. The chain carries TRBV2 and TRBJ1-2; 7 nucleotides line up with TRBD1. The CDR3 contains 14 residues. Trimming cost V 6 bases and J 6 bases; bases outside gene matches: 10. Germline assignment: CDR1 SNHLY and CDR2 FYNNEI.

DNA of the CDR3: TGTGCCAGCAGCTTCGGGGCCCAGGACGAGCAGTACTTC. Protein product: CASSFGAQDEQYF. The V and J genes are TRBV7-9 and TRBJ2-7, with D perhaps TRBD1 or TRBD2 (5 bases each). Germline CDR1 reads SEHNR; CDR2 reads FQNEAQ (reference sequence). The ends were cut back, 3 bases at V and 5 bases at J, with 11 bases in the middle. The CDR3 totals 13 residues. Filled out from reference TRBV7-9 and TRBJ2-7, the complete variable domain reads DTGVSQNPRHKITKRGQNVTFRCDPISEHNRLYWYRQTLGQGPEFLTYFQNEAQLEKSRLLSDRFSAERPKGSFSTLEIQRTEQGDSAMYLCASSFGAQDEQYFGPGTRLTVT.

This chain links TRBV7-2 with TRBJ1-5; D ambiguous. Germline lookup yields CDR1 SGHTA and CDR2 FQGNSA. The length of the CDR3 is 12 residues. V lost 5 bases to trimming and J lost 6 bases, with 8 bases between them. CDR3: CASSRGTQPQHF. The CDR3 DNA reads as TGTGCCAGCAGCCGGGGAACTCAGCCCCAGCATTTT.

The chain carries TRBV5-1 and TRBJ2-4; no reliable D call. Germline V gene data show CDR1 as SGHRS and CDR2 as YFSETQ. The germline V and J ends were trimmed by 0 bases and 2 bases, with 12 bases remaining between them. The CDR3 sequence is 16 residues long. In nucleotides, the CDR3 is TGCGCCAGCAGCTTGGAACAGAGCGACCCCAAAAACATTCAGTACTTC. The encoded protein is CASSLEQSDPKNIQYF.

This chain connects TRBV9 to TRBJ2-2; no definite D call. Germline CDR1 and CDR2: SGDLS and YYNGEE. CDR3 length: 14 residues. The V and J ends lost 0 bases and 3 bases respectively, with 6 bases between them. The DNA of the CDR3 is TGTGCCAGCAGCGTAGGGCTCGACACCGGGGAGCTGTTTTTT. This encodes CASSVGLDTGELFF.

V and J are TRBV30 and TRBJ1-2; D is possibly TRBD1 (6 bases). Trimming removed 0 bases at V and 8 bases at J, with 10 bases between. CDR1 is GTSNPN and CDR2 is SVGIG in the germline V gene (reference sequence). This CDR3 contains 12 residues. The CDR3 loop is CAWSVTGRGYTF. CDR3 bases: TGTGCCTGGAGTGTAACAGGGAGGGGCTACACCTTC.

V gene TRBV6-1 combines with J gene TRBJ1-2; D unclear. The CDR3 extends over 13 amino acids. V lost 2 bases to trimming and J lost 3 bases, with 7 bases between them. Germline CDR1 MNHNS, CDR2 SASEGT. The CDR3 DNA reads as TGTGCCAGCAGTGAACATCACGACTATGGCTACACCTTC. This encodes CASSEHHDYGYTF.

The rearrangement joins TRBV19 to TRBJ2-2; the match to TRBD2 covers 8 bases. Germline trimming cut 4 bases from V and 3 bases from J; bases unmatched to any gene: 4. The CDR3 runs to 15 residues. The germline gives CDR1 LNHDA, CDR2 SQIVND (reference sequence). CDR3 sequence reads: CASSTGGIDTGELFF. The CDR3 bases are TGTGCCAGTAGTACGGGGGGGATAGACACCGGGGAGCTGTTTTTT.

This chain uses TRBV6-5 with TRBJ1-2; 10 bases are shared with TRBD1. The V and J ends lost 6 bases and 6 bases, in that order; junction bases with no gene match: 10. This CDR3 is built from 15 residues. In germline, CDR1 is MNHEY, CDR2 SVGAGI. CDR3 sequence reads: CASSYPPTGGDGYTF. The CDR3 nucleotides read TGTGCCAGCAGCTACCCCCCGACAGGGGGCGATGGCTACACCTTC.

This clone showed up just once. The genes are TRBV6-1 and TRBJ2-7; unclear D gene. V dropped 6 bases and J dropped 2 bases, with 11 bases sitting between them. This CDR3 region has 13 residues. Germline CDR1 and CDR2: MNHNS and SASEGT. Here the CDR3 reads CASSTTYPYEQYF. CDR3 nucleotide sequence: TGTGCCAGCAGCACAACTTACCCCTACGAGCAGTACTTC.